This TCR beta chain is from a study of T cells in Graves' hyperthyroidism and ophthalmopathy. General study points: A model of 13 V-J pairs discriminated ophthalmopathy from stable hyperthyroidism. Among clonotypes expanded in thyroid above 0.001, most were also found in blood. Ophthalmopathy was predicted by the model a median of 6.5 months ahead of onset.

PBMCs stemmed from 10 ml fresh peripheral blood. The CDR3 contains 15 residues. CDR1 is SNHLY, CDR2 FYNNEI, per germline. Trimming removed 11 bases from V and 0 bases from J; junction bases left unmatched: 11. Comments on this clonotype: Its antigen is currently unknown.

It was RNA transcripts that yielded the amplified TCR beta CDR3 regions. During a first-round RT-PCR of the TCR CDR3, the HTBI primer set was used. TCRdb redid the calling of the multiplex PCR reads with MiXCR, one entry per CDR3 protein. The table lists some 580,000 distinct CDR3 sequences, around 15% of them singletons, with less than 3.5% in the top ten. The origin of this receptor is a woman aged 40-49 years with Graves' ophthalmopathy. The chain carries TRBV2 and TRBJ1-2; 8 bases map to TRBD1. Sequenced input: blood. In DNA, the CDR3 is TGTGCCGGCGGGGGAGACAGGGGAACTAACTATGGCTACACCTTC. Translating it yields CAGGGDRGTNYGYTF.